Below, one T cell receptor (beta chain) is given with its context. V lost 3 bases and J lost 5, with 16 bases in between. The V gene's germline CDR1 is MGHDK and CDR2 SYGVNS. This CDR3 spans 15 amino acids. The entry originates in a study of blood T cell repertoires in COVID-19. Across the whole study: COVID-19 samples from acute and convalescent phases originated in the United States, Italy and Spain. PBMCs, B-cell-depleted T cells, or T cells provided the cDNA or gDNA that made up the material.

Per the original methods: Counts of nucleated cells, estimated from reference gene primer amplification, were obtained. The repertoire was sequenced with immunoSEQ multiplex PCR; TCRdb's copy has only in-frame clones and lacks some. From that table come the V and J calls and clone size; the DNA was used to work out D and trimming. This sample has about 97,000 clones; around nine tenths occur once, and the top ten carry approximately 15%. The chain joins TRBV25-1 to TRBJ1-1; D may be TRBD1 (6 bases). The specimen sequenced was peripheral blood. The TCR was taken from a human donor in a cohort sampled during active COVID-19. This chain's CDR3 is CASSEAGQRGTEAFF. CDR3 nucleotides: TGTGCCAGCAGTGAGGCAGGACAGAGGGGTACTGAAGCTTTCTTT.